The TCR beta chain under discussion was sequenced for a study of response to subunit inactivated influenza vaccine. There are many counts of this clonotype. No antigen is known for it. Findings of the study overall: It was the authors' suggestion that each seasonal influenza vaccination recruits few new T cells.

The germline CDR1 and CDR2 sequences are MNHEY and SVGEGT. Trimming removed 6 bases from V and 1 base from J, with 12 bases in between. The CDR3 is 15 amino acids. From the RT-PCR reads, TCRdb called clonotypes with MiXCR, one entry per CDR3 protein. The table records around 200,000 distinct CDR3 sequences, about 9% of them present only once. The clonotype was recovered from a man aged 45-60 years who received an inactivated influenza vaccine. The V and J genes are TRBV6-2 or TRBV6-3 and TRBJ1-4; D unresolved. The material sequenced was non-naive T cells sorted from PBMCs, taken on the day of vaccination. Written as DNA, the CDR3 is TGTGCCAGCAGCCAAACCAAAGGAACTAATGAAAAACTGTTTTTT. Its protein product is CASSQTKGTNEKLFF.